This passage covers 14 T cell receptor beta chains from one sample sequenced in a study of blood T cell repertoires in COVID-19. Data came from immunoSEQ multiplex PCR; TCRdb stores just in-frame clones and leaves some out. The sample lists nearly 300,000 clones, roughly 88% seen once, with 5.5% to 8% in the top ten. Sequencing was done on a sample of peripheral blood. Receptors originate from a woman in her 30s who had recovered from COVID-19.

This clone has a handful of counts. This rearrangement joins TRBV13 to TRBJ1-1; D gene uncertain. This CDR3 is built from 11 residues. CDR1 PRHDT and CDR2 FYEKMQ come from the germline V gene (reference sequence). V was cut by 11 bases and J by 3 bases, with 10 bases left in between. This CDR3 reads CAPGQYTEAFF. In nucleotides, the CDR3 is TGTGCCCCTGGGCAGTACACTGAAGCTTTCTTT. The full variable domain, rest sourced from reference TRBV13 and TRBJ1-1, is AAGVIQSPRHLIKEKRETATLKCYPIPRHDTVYWYQQGPGQDPQFLISFYEKMQSDKGSIPDRFSAQQFSDYHSELNMSSLELGDSALYFCAPGQYTEAFFGQGTRLTVV.

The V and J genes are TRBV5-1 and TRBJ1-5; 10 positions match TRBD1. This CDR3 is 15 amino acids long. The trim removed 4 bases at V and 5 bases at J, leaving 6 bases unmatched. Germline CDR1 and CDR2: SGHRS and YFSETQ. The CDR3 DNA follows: TGCGCCAGCAGCCAGACAGGGGGCTCCGATCAGCCCCAGCATTTT. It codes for CASSQTGGSDQPQHF.

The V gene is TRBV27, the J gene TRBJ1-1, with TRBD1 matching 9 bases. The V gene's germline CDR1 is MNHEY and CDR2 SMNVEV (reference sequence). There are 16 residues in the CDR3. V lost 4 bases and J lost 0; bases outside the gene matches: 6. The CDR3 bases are TGTGCCAGCAGTTCCCGCCGACAGGGGGTGAACACTGAAGCTTTCTTT. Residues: CASSSRRQGVNTEAFF.

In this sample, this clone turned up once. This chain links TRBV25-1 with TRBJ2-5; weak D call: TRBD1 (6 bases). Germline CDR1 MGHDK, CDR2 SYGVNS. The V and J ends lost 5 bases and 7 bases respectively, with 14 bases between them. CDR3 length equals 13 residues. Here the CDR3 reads CASSFTGWVTQYF. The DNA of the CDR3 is TGTGCCAGCAGTTTTACAGGGTGGGTGACCCAGTACTTC.

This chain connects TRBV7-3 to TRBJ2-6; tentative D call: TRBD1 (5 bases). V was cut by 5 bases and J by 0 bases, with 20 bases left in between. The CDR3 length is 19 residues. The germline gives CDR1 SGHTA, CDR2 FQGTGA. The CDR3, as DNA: TGTGCCAGCAGCCTATATAGACAGCCCTTCAGCTCTGGGGCCAACGTCCTGACTTTC. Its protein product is CASSLYRQPFSSGANVLTF.

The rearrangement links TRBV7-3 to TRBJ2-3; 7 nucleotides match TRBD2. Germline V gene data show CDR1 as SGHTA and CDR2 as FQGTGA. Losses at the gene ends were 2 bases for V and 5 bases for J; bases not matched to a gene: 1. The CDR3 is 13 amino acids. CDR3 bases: TGTGCCAGCAGCTTAGTAGCGGGAGATACGCAGTATTTT. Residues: CASSLVAGDTQYF. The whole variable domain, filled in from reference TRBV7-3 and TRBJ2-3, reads GAGVSQTPSNKVTEKGKYVELRCDPISGHTALYWYRQSLGQGPEFLIYFQGTGAADDSGLPNDRFFAVRPEGSVSTLKIQRTERGDSAVYLCASSLVAGDTQYFGPGTRLTVL.

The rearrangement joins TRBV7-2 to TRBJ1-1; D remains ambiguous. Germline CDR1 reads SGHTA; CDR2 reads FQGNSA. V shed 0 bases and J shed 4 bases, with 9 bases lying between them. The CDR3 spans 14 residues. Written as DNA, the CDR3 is TGTGCCAGCAGCTTAGCGGCAGTTTTCACTGAAGCTTTCTTT. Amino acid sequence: CASSLAAVFTEAFF.

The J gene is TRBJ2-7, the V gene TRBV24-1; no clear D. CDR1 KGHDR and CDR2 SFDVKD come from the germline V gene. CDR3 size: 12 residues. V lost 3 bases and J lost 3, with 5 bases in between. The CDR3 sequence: CATSDRGYEQYF. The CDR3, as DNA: TGTGCCACCAGTGATCGCGGCTACGAGCAGTACTTC.

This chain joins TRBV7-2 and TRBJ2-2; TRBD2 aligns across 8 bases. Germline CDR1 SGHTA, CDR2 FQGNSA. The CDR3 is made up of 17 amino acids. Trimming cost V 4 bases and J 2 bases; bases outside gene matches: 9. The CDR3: CASSSHRTSLNTGELFF. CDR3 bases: TGTGCCAGCAGCTCGCACAGGACTAGCCTAAACACCGGGGAGCTGTTTTTT.

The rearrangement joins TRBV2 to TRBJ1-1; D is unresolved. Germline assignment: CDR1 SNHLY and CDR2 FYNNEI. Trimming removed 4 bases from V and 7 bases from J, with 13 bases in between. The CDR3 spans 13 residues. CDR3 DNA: TGTGCCAGCAGTGGGTGGACCACTAGTGAAGCTTTCTTT. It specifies CASSGWTTSEAFF.

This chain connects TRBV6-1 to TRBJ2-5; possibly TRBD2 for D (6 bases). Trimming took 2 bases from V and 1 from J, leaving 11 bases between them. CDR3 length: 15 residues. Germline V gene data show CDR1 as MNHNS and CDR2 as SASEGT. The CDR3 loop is CASSERGGLQETQYF. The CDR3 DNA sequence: TGTGCCAGCAGTGAAAGGGGAGGACTCCAAGAGACCCAGTACTTC.

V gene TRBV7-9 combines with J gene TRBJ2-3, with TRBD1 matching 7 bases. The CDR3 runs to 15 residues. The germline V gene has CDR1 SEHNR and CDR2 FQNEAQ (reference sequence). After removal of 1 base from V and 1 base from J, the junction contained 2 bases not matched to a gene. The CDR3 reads CASSLGDSRTDTQYF. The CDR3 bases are TGTGCCAGCAGCTTAGGGGACAGCCGCACAGATACGCAGTATTTT.

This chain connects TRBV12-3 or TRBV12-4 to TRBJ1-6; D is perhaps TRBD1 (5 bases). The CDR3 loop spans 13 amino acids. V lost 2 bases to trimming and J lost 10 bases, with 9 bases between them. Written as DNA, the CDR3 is TGTGCCAGCAGTTTATTGTACAGGTCACCCCTCCACTTT. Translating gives CASSLLYRSPLHF.

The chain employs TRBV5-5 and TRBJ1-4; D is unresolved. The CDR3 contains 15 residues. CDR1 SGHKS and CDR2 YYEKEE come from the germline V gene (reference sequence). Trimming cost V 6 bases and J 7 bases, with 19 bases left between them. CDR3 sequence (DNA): TGTGCCAGCACGATAGGGTGGACTGTCGGTGAAAAACTGTTTTTT. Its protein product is CASTIGWTVGEKLFF. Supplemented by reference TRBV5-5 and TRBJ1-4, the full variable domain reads DAGVTQSPTHLIKTRGQQVTLRCSPISGHKSVSWYQQVLGQGPQFIFQYYEKEERGRGNFPDRFSARQFPNYSSELNVNALLLGDSALYLCASTIGWTVGEKLFFGSGTQLSVL.